This TCR beta chain was captured in a study of blood T cell repertoires in COVID-19. Study background: In each case, the material was cDNA or gDNA derived from T cells, B-cell-depleted T cells, or PBMCs.

Of note for this clone: Different DNA sequences within this sample yield the same CDR3.

The V end lost 4 bases, the J end lost 4 bases, and 5 bases lay between the germline ends. This CDR3 contains 12 residues. CDR1 and CDR2 from the germline V gene are MDHEN and SYDVKM. Generated by immunoSEQ multiplex PCR, the TCRdb table keeps only in-frame clones and is missing some. This sample has roughly 140,000 clones, with more than 60% found just once. The sample consisted of peripheral blood. The TCR comes from a woman in her sixties or seventies with acute or convalescent COVID-19. This sequence joins TRBV28 and TRBJ1-5; D call uncertain. The CDR3 loop is CASSSGNQPQHF. CDR3 coding DNA: TGTGCCAGCAGTTCGGGTAATCAGCCCCAGCATTTT.